These 25 T cell receptor beta chains share one sample of origin, sequenced in a study of T cells of healthy individuals. TCRdb itself ran the 5' RACE reads through MiXCR, one entry per CDR3 protein. The sample has about 53,000 distinct CDR3 sequences, over 12% seen once. Source of these receptors: a human donor in good health.

This clonotype was found once. The chain carries TRBV30 and TRBJ1-1; a weak D match, TRBD1 (5 bases). The germline CDR1 and CDR2 sequences are GTSNPN and SVGIG (reference sequence). Trimming pared 0 bases from V and 4 bases from J, leaving 9 bases between. CDR3 length: 13 amino acids. In DNA form, the CDR3 reads TGTGCCTGGAGTGTACTTGGGGGCACTGAAGCTTTCTTT. It codes for CAWSVLGGTEAFF. Full variable domain (missing parts from reference TRBV30 and TRBJ1-1): SQTIHQWPATLVQPVGSPLSLECTVEGTSNPNLYWYRQAAGRGLQLLFYSVGIGQISSEVPQNLSASRPQDRQFILSSKKLLLSDSGFYLCAWSVLGGTEAFFGQGTRLTVV.

There are a few counts of this clonotype. The rearrangement uses TRBV25-1 and TRBJ1-2; D remains ambiguous. Trimming removed 2 bases from V and 8 bases from J, with 15 bases in between. The CDR3 has 14 residues. Germline V gene data show CDR1 as MGHDK and CDR2 as SYGVNS. This CDR3 is CASSENGPRVGYTF. In DNA, the CDR3 is TGTGCCAGCAGTGAAAACGGCCCCCGGGTAGGCTACACCTTC.

This clonotype appeared many times. V gene TRBV20-1 combines with J gene TRBJ1-1; 10 bases agree with TRBD1. J lost 1 base, V lost 6 bases, and 5 bases had no gene match. From germline, CDR1 is DFQATT and CDR2 SNEGSKA (reference sequence). The CDR3 spans 14 residues. The CDR3 DNA reads TGCAGTGCGGACGGGGACAGGGGGAACACTGAAGCTTTCTTT. It translates to CSADGDRGNTEAFF.

A few counts support this clonotype. CDR3 loop: CSARDRAGPANTGELFF. In DNA, the CDR3 is TGCAGTGCTAGAGATAGGGCGGGCCCTGCGAACACCGGGGAGCTGTTTTTT. This sequence joins TRBV20-1 and TRBJ2-2, with D maybe TRBD2 (5 bases). Germline V gene lookup returns CDR1 DFQATT and CDR2 SNEGSKA (reference sequence). The CDR3 is 17 amino acids. V was pared by 0 bases and J by 0 bases, with 14 bases between.

This clonotype was detected only a few times. The chain recombines TRBV2 with TRBJ2-7; D is ambiguous. Trimming pared 10 bases from V and 2 bases from J, leaving 18 bases between. The CDR3 runs to 14 residues. Germline V CDR1 and CDR2: SNHLY, FYNNEI. The DNA of the CDR3 is TGTGCCATTTCTCTCAGGTCGGAGCCCTACGAGCAGTACTTC. As protein: CAISLRSEPYEQYF.

At least ten counts were recorded for this clonotype. This chain links TRBV20-1 with TRBJ2-5; 10 bases agree with TRBD2. CDR1 is DFQATT and CDR2 is SNEGSKA in the germline V gene (reference sequence). The CDR3 spans 16 residues. With V trimmed by 0 bases and J by 2 bases, 6 bases remained unmatched. The CDR3 DNA is TGCAGTGCTAGAGAAGGCCTAGCGGGGGCTCAAGAGACCCAGTACTTC. It translates to CSAREGLAGAQETQYF.

On this clonotype: A much larger clone lies a single base off, so this may be a read error. The chain has TRBV24-1 and TRBJ2-5, with D possibly being TRBD1 (6 bases). This CDR3 comprises 13 residues. Germline CDR1 reads KGHDR; CDR2 reads SFDVKD. V gave up 6 bases and J gave up 3 bases, with 10 bases separating them. The CDR3 region is CATSSYREETQYF. For the CDR3, the DNA is TGTGCCACCAGTAGCTACAGGGAAGAGACCCAGTACTTC.

The chain uses TRBV6-2 or TRBV6-3 and TRBJ2-2; 7 bases line up with TRBD1. After removal of 6 bases from V and 0 bases from J, the junction contained 4 bases not matched to a gene. Germline V gene sequence: CDR1 MNHEY, CDR2 SVGEGT. CDR3 length: 15 amino acids. CDR3 amino acids: CASRRDRANTGELFF. In nucleotides, the CDR3 is TGTGCCAGCAGGAGGGACAGAGCGAACACCGGGGAGCTGTTTTTT.

The chain couples TRBV7-2 to TRBJ1-5, with no clear D. CDR3 length: 17 residues. V lost 3 bases to trimming and J lost 3 bases, with 18 bases between them. The germline CDR1 and CDR2 sequences are SGHTA and FQGNSA. CDR3 amino acids: CASSFGKDWIDNQPQHF. For the CDR3, the DNA is TGTGCCAGCAGCTTCGGGAAGGATTGGATCGACAATCAGCCCCAGCATTTT.

This clonotype was seen ten or more times. This sequence joins TRBV27 and TRBJ1-2; D not resolved. The germline gives CDR1 MNHEY, CDR2 SMNVEV (reference sequence). Trimming took 5 bases from V and 9 from J, leaving 13 bases between them. The length of the CDR3 is 12 residues. The CDR3 region is CASSRGQQSYTF. DNA of the CDR3: TGTGCCAGCAGTAGAGGGCAACAGAGCTACACCTTC.

Many counts were recorded for this clonotype. The gene calls are TRBV2 and TRBJ2-7, with 8 bases matching TRBD2. The CDR3 runs to 14 residues. Germline values: CDR1 SNHLY, CDR2 FYNNEI. The J segment lost 7 bases and the V segment lost 4 bases, leaving 9 bases of the junction unmatched. This CDR3 reads CASSAGGPIGEQYF. The CDR3 DNA is TGTGCCAGCAGTGCGGGGGGGCCAATTGGAGAGCAGTACTTC.

This clonotype was seen a few times. This rearrangement joins TRBV27 to TRBJ2-3; D not certain. The CDR3 has 15 residues. In germline, CDR1 is MNHEY, CDR2 SMNVEV (reference sequence). The ends were cut back, 6 bases at V and 1 base at J, with 14 bases in the middle. The CDR3 sequence: CASRGINRGTDTQYF. The CDR3 region has the DNA TGTGCCAGCAGGGGCATAAACAGAGGCACAGATACGCAGTATTTT.

The V call is TRBV7-9, the J call TRBJ2-3, with D tentatively TRBD2 (5 bases). The germline gives CDR1 SEHNR, CDR2 FQNEAQ (reference sequence). Trimming left V 5 bases short and J 6 bases short, with 15 bases between. This CDR3 has 14 residues. As DNA, the CDR3 is TGTGCCAGCAGCCCCGCTGCGACGGGGGATACGCAGTATTTT. This gives the protein CASSPAATGDTQYF. The whole variable domain, remainder taken from reference TRBV7-9 and TRBJ2-3, is DTGVSQNPRHKITKRGQNVTFRCDPISEHNRLYWYRQTLGQGPEFLTYFQNEAQLEKSRLLSDRFSAERPKGSFSTLEIQRTEQGDSAMYLCASSPAATGDTQYFGPGTRLTVL.

This clonotype was seen more than once but under ten times. The gene calls are TRBV5-1 and TRBJ2-1, with 7 bases aligning to TRBD2. The V gene end was trimmed by 1 base and the J gene end by 6 bases; junction bases not matched to a gene: 7. The CDR3 sequence is 15 residues long. Germline lookup yields CDR1 SGHRS and CDR2 YFSETQ. The CDR3 nucleotides are TGCGCCAGCAGCTTGAGCGGGGTCAGGGTCAATGAGCAGTTCTTC. Translated: CASSLSGVRVNEQFF.

This clonotype has only one observation. The chain links TRBV19 to TRBJ2-3; possibly TRBD1 or TRBD2 for D (5 bases each). This CDR3 contains 11 residues. V gave up 11 bases and J gave up 7 bases, with 13 bases separating them. Germline assignment: CDR1 LNHDA and CDR2 SQIVND (reference sequence). CDR3 amino acids: CAWKGENTQYF. CDR3 nucleotides: TGTGCCTGGAAAGGGGAGAATACGCAGTATTTT.

This clonotype was recorded many times. The CDR3: CASSVQGGLTGELFF. As DNA, the CDR3 is TGTGCCAGCAGTGTTCAGGGAGGTCTTACCGGGGAGCTGTTTTTT. The chain links TRBV2 to TRBJ2-2, with TRBD2 as a possible D gene (6 bases). V dropped 4 bases and J dropped 5 bases, with 14 bases sitting between them. Germline values: CDR1 SNHLY, CDR2 FYNNEI. The CDR3 sequence is 15 residues long.

As concerns this clonotype: A much larger clone differs from this one at a single base, so this may be a read error. This chain links TRBV20-1 with TRBJ2-2; no clear D gene. The CDR3 sequence is 14 residues long. From germline, CDR1 is DFQATT and CDR2 SNEGSKA (reference sequence). In nucleotides, the CDR3 is TGCAGTGCTAGAGTTCCGGGTCGGACCGTGGAGCTGTTTTTT. Its protein product is CSARVPGRTVELFF.

V and J are TRBV29-1 and TRBJ2-3; 13 bases are shared with TRBD2. Germline-derived CDR1 and CDR2 are SQVTM and ANQGSEA. CDR3 size: 15 residues. V gave up 6 bases and J gave up 4 bases; unmatched junction bases: 7. The CDR3 DNA reads TGCAGCGTAGCAACTAGCGGGGGGGTCCCAGATACGCAGTATTTT. Protein sequence: CSVATSGGVPDTQYF.

This clonotype showed up many times. The rearrangement uses TRBV5-4 and TRBJ1-1, with D maybe TRBD1 (6 bases). The CDR3 is made up of 15 amino acids. In germline, CDR1 is SGHNT, CDR2 YYREEE (reference sequence). Deletions cut 2 bases from V and 0 bases from J, with 11 bases between. CDR3 region: CASSFTQGLNTEAFF. The CDR3 region has the DNA TGTGCCAGCAGCTTTACCCAGGGGCTGAACACTGAAGCTTTCTTT.

This clonotype was seen ten or more times. The gene calls are TRBV7-8 and TRBJ2-3; D remains unclear. The V end was cut by 3 bases, the J end by 4 bases, with 5 bases between. The CDR3 spans 12 residues. Germline V gene lookup returns CDR1 SGHVS and CDR2 FQNEAQ. The CDR3 reads CASSFSADTQYF. The CDR3 nucleotides read TGTGCCAGCAGCTTCTCGGCAGATACGCAGTATTTT.

The chain links TRBV6-5 to TRBJ1-1; 8 nucleotides align to TRBD1. Germline trimming cut 8 bases from V and 6 bases from J; bases unmatched to any gene: 2. This CDR3 has 11 amino acids. CDR1 and CDR2 (germline): MNHEY, SVGAGI. CDR3 loop: CASRTGPEAFF. Here the CDR3 DNA reads TGTGCCAGCCGGACAGGGCCTGAAGCTTTCTTT.

At least ten counts were recorded for this clonotype. The chain carries TRBV20-1 and TRBJ1-2, with a tentative D call TRBD1 (5 bases). CDR1 and CDR2 (germline): DFQATT, SNEGSKA (reference sequence). Trimming cost V 3 bases and J 0 bases, with 11 bases left between them. The CDR3 has 14 amino acids. The CDR3 is CSARSGDSNYGYTF. CDR3 bases: TGCAGTGCTAGGTCGGGGGACTCTAACTATGGCTACACCTTC.

This clonotype was found a few times. The chain combines TRBV2 with TRBJ2-5; D unclear. The germline V and J ends were trimmed by 7 bases and 0 bases, with 6 bases remaining between them. This CDR3 is 12 amino acids long. Germline V gene lookup returns CDR1 SNHLY and CDR2 FYNNEI. The CDR3 DNA reads as TGTGCCAGCAAGGGATACCAAGAGACCCAGTACTTC. Amino acids: CASKGYQETQYF.

This clonotype showed up just a few times. The CDR3 is CASSWLPQGGYEQYF. The CDR3 DNA follows: TGTGCCAGCAGTTGGCTCCCACAGGGGGGATACGAGCAGTACTTC. This chain connects TRBV6-1 to TRBJ2-7, with 8 bases aligning to TRBD1. J was trimmed by 4 bases and V by 5 bases; bases with no gene match: 10. The CDR3 has 15 residues. Germline V gene lookup returns CDR1 MNHNS and CDR2 SASEGT.

This sequence joins TRBV12-5 and TRBJ1-2; D not resolved. The CDR3 contains 12 residues. Trimming removed 6 bases from V and 8 bases from J, with 13 bases in between. Germline CDR1 is LGHNT and CDR2 is FRNRAP. The CDR3 DNA is TGTGCTAGTGGCCGCGTGGTGGACGGCTACACCTTC. It specifies CASGRVVDGYTF.